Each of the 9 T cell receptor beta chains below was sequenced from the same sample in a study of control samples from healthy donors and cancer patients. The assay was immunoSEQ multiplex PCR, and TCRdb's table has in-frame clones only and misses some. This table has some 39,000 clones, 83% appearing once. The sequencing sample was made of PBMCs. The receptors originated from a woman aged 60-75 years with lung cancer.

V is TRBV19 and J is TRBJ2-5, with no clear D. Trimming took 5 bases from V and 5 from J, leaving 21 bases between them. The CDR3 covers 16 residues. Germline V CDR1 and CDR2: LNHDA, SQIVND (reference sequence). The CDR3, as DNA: TGTGCCAGTAGTCCCCAACACGGTGACTTCGGGGAGACCCAGTACTTC. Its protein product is CASSPQHGDFGETQYF.

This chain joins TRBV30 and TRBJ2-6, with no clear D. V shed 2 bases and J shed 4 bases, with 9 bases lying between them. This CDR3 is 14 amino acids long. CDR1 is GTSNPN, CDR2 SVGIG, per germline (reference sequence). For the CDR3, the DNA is TGTGCCTGGAGTTGGCGTCAGGGGGCCAACGTCCTGACTTTC. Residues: CAWSWRQGANVLTF. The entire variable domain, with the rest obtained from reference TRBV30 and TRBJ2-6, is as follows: SQTIHQWPATLVQPVGSPLSLECTVEGTSNPNLYWYRQAAGRGLQLLFYSVGIGQISSEVPQNLSASRPQDRQFILSSKKLLLSDSGFYLCAWSWRQGANVLTFGAGSRLTVL.

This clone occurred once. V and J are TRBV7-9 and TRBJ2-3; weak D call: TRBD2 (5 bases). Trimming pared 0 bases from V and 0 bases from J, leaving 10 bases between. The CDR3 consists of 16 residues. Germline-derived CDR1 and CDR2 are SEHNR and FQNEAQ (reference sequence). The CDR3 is CASSLARAASTDTQYF. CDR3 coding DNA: TGTGCCAGCAGCTTAGCGAGAGCGGCGAGCACAGATACGCAGTATTTT.

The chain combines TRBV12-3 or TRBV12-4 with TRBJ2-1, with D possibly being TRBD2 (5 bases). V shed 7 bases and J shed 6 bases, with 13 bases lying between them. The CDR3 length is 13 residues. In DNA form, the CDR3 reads TGTGCCAGCACCTTAGGAGGACCCAATGAGCAGTTCTTC. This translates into CASTLGGPNEQFF.

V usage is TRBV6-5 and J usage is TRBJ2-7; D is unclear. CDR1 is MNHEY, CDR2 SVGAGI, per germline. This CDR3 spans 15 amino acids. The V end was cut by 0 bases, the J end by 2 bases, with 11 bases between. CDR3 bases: TGTGCCAGCAGTTACTCGATACACTCACCCTACGAGCAGTACTTC. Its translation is CASSYSIHSPYEQYF.

The chain's CDR3 is CASTSMGGSPLHF. The DNA for the CDR3 is TGTGCCAGCACCTCCATGGGGGGCTCACCCCTCCACTTT. The chain has TRBV3-1 (or the pseudogene TRBV3-2) and TRBJ1-6; TRBD1 might be the D (6 bases). The CDR3 is 13 amino acids. With 7 bases removed from V and 10 bases from J, the gap between germline ends came to 14 bases. Germline assignment: CDR1 LGHDT and CDR2 YNNKEL (reference sequence).

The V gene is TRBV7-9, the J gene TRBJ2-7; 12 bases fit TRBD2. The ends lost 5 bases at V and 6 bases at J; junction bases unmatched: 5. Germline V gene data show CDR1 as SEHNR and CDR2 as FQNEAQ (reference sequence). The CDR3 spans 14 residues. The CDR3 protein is CASSRLAGAGEQYF. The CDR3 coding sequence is TGTGCCAGCAGCCGACTAGCGGGGGCGGGCGAGCAGTACTTC.

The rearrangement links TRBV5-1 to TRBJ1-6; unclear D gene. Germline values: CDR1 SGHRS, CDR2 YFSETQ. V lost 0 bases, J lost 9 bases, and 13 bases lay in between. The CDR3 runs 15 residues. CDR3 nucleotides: TGCGCCAGCAGCTTGGATGAGGGAGGCAGTTCACCCCTCCACTTT. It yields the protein CASSLDEGGSSPLHF.

The CDR3 DNA is TGTGCCAGCTCACCACGCGGACAGGTCGGAAGAGAGACCCAGTACTTC. Translating it yields CASSPRGQVGRETQYF. The rearrangement uses TRBV18 and TRBJ2-5; 7 bases agree with TRBD1. The CDR3 length is 16 residues. Losses at the gene ends were 1 base for V and 4 bases for J; bases not matched to a gene: 9. Germline lookup yields CDR1 KGHSH and CDR2 LQKENI.